This T cell receptor (beta chain) was obtained from a study of blood T cell repertoires in COVID-19. V lost 1 base, J lost 7 bases, and 12 bases lay in between. Germline V gives CDR1 SGHRS, CDR2 YFSETQ. The length of the CDR3 is 14 residues. The assay was immunoSEQ multiplex PCR, and TCRdb's table has in-frame clones only and misses some. Among about 440,000 clones, 75% to 90% were seen once, and the ten largest hold over 4%. The clonotype was recovered from a woman aged 25 to 39 with acute or convalescent COVID-19. Sequencing was done on a sample of peripheral blood. This chain connects TRBV5-1 to TRBJ2-1, with a tentative D call TRBD2 (7 bases). This chain's CDR3 is CASSLPGGQNEQFF. The CDR3 bases are TGCGCCAGCAGCTTGCCGGGGGGCCAAAATGAGCAGTTCTTC.